The present T cell receptor (beta chain) was sequenced within a study of cytomegalovirus exposure and HLA in healthy donors. General study findings and limits: In a later analysis, common viral pathogens appeared linked to several of the most significant clusters. As confirmed in vitro, a few CMV-associated chains were specific for CMV antigens. In a later analysis, donors in an Asian-associated ancestry cluster reportedly had fewer N-insertions in productive TCRs than the cohort mean.

PCR involved 60 Vbeta and 13 Jbeta primers. This table comes from immunoSEQ multiplex PCR, and its TCRdb copy is limited to in-frame clones, with some not included. The data contain around 150,000 clones, roughly 80% of them singletons. The germline V gene has CDR1 KGHSH and CDR2 LQKENI. The CDR3 has 15 residues. Trimming removed 6 bases from V and 0 bases from J, with 13 bases in between. This clone was found once. Its target is unknown. The clonotype comes from a woman aged 40-49 years in good health and CMV-seronegative. Specimen: PBMCs. The chain is built from TRBV18 and TRBJ2-3; the D gene is possibly TRBD1 (6 bases). The CDR3 protein is CASSSPGGSTDTQYF. As DNA, the CDR3 is TGTGCCAGCTCGTCCCCTGGGGGCAGCACAGATACGCAGTATTTT. Complete variable domain (other parts from reference TRBV18 and TRBJ2-3): NAGVMQNPRHLVRRRGQEARLRCSPMKGHSHVYWYRQLPEEGLKFMVYLQKENIIDESGMPKERFSAEFPKEGPSILRIQQVVRGDSAAYFCASSSPGGSTDTQYFGPGTRLTVL.